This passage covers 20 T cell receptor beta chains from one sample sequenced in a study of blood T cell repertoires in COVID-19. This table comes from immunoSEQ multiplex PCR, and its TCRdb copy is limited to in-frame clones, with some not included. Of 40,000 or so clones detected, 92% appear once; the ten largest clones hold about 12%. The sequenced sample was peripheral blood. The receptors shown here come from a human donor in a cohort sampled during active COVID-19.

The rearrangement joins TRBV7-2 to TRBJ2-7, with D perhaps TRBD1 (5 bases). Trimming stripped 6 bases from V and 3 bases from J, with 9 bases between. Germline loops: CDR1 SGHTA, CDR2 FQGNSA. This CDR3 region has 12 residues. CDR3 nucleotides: TGTGCCAGCAGGGCTGACAGCTACGAGCAGTACTTC. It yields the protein CASRADSYEQYF.

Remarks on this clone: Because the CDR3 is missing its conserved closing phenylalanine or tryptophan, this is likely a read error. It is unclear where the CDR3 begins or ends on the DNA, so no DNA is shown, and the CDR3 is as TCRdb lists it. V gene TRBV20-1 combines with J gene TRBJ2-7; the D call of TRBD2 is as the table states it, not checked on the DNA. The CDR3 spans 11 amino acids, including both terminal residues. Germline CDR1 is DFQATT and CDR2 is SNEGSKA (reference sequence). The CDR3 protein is CSAAAGTSGPT.

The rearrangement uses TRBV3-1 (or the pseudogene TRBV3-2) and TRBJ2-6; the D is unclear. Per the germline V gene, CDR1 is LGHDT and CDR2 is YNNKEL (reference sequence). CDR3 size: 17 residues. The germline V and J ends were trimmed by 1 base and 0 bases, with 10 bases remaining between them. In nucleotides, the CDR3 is TGTGCCAGCAGCCAAGCTCGGAGATCCTCTGGGGCCAACGTCCTGACTTTC. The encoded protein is CASSQARRSSGANVLTF.

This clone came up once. The CDR3: CASGQRLAGAYNEQFF. The CDR3 DNA reads as TGTGCTAGTGGTCAGAGACTAGCGGGGGCCTACAATGAGCAGTTCTTC. This sequence joins TRBV12-5 and TRBJ2-1, with TRBD2 matching over 12 bases. CDR1 and CDR2 (germline): LGHNT, FRNRAP. The CDR3 is 16 amino acids. Trimming at V came to 5 bases and at J to 2 bases, leaving 4 bases not matched to a gene.

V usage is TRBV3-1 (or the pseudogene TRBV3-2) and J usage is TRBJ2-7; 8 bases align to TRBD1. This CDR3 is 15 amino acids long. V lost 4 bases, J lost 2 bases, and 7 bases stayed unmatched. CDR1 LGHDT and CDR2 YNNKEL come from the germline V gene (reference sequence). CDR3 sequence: CASSRGQGVPYEQYF. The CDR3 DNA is TGTGCCAGCAGCCGAGGACAGGGCGTCCCCTACGAGCAGTACTTC.

In nucleotides, the CDR3 is TGTGCCAGCAGCTTAGATCTACAGGGTAGGGAGTACTTC. Translation: CASSLDLQGREYF. V gene TRBV11-2 combines with J gene TRBJ2-7; D may be TRBD1 (6 bases). Deletions cut 0 bases from V and 11 bases from J, with 14 bases between. CDR3 length equals 13 residues. Germline values: CDR1 SGHAT, CDR2 FQNNGV.

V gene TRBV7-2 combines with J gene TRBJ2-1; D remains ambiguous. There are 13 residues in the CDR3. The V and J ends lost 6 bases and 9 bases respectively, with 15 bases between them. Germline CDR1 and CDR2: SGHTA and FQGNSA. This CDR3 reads CASRSHPFSEQFF. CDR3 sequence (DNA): TGTGCCAGCAGATCCCACCCGTTCAGTGAGCAGTTCTTC.

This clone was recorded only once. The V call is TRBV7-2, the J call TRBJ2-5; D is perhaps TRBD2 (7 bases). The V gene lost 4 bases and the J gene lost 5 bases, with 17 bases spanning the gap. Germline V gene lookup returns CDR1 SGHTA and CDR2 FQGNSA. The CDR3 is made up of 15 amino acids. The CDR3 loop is CASSSQGGGGETQYF. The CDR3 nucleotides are TGTGCCAGCAGCTCCCAAGGGGGAGGGGGGGAGACCCAGTACTTC.

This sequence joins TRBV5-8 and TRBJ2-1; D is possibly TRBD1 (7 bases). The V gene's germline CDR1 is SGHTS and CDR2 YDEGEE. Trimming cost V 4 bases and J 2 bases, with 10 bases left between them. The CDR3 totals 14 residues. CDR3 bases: TGTGCCAGCAGCCCAGGGGGGCCCTACAATGAGCAGTTCTTC. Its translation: CASSPGGPYNEQFF.

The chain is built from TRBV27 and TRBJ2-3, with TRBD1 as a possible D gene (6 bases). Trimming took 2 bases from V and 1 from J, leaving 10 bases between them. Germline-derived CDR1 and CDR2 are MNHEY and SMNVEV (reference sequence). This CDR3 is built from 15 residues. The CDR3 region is CASSLRGIGTDTQYF. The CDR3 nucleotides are TGTGCCAGCAGTTTAAGGGGGATCGGCACAGATACGCAGTATTTT.

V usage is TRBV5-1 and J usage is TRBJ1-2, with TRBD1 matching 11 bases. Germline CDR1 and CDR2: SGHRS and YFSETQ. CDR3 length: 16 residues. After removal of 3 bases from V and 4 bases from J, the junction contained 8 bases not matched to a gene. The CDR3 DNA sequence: TGCGCCAGCAGCTACGCGCGGGACAGGGGGTCCTATGGCTACACCTTC. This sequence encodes CASSYARDRGSYGYTF.

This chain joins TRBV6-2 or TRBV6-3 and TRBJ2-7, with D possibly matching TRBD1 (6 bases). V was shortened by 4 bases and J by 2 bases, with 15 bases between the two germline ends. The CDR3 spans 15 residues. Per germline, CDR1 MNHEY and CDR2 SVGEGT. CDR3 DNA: TGTGCCAGCAGTTCCGCCGGGACAATTCCCTACGAGCAGTACTTC. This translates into CASSSAGTIPYEQYF.

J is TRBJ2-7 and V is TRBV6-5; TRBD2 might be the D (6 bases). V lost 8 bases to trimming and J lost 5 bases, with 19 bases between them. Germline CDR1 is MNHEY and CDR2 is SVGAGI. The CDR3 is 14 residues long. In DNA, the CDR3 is TGTGCCAGCCGACGCGGGGCCTTAGTCCACGAGCAGTACTTC. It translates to CASRRGALVHEQYF.

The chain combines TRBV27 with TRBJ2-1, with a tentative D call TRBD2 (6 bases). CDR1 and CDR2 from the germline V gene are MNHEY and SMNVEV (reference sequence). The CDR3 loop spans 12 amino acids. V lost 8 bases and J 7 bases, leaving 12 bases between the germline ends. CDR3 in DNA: TGTGCCAGCGGGGGGAGTTCGAATGAGCAGTTCTTC. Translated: CASGGSSNEQFF.

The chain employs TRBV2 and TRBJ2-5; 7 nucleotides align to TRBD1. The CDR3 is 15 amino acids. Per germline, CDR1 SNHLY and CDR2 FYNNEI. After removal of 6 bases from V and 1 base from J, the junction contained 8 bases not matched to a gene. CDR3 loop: CASRGFDRVQETQYF. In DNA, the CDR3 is TGTGCCAGCAGGGGCTTCGACAGGGTCCAAGAGACCCAGTACTTC.

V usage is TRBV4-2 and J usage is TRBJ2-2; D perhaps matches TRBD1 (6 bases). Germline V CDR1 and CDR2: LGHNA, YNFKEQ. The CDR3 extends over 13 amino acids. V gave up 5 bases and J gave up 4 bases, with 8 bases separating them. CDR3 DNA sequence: TGTGCCAGCAGCGAACAGGGCACCGGGGAGCTGTTTTTT. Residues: CASSEQGTGELFF.

The CDR3 protein is CATRLTSGQYYGYTF. CDR3 coding DNA: TGTGCCACCAGACTGACGTCGGGACAGTACTATGGCTACACCTTC. The chain recombines TRBV19 with TRBJ1-2, with TRBD1 matching over 7 bases. The germline V gene has CDR1 LNHDA and CDR2 SQIVND (reference sequence). Trimming at V came to 10 bases and at J to 3 bases, leaving 14 bases not matched to a gene. CDR3 length: 15 amino acids.

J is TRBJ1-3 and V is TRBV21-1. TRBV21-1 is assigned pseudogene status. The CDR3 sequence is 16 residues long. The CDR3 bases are TGTGCCAGCAGGCCCCCGACTGTCCGCTCTGGAAACACCATATATTTT. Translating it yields CASRPPTVRSGNTIYF.

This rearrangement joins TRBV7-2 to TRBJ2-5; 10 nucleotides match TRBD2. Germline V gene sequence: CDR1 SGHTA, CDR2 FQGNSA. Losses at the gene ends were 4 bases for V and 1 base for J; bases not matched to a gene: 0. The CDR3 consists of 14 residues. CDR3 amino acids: CASSWTSGQETQYF. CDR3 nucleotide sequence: TGTGCCAGCAGCTGGACTAGCGGCCAAGAGACCCAGTACTTC.

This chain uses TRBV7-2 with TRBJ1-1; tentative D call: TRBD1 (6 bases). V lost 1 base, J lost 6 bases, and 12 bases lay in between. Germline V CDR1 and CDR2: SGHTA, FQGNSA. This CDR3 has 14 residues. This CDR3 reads CASSLVGRGAEAFF. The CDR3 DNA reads TGTGCCAGCAGCTTAGTAGGGAGGGGGGCTGAAGCTTTCTTT.